Below are 12 T cell receptor beta chains sequenced from a single sample in a study of T cell responses to AZD1222 COVID-19 vaccine (dated by TCRdb to the early 2020s). Taken with the paper, the label for time point translates to: about 28 days (+/-7) after the second vaccine dose. Libraries were made using the immunoSEQ multiplex PCR assay. Held by TCRdb, this immuneACCESS table contains in-frame sequences only and omits some clones. Under half of the omission traces to an unresolved V gene where checked; the cause of the rest is unknown. Counted in this sample were about 89,000 clones; roughly 86% of them appeared once. Clones ranked in the top ten supply 5.5% to 6% of the sample. Sequencing was performed on peripheral blood, taken 28 days after the second AZD1222 dose. The receptors derive from an adult who received the AZD1222 COVID-19 vaccine.

The rearrangement joins TRBV10-3 to TRBJ2-1; D is perhaps TRBD2 (6 bases). CDR3 length equals 12 residues. Germline CDR1 reads ENHRY; CDR2 reads SYGVKD. V shed 10 bases and J shed 6 bases, with 13 bases lying between them. CDR3: CATSLAANEQFF. CDR3 DNA: TGTGCCACCTCACTAGCAGCCAATGAGCAGTTCTTC.

This chain connects TRBV19 to TRBJ1-5; 8 nucleotides agree with TRBD1. The CDR3 sequence is 16 residues long. V lost 5 bases, J lost 0 bases, and 6 bases stayed unmatched. CDR1 LNHDA and CDR2 SQIVND come from the germline V gene (reference sequence). CDR3 sequence: CASSDRGPYSNQPQHF. The CDR3 DNA is TGTGCCAGTAGTGACAGGGGTCCCTATAGCAATCAGCCCCAGCATTTT.

In its sample, this clone was seen a few times. V gene TRBV3-1 (or the pseudogene TRBV3-2) combines with J gene TRBJ1-4, with D maybe TRBD1 (5 bases). The CDR3 spans 14 residues. The germline V gene has CDR1 LGHDT and CDR2 YNNKEL (reference sequence). Trimming pared 5 bases from V and 0 bases from J, leaving 7 bases between. The CDR3 nucleotides are TGTGCCAGCAGCTGGGGGTCAACTAATGAAAAACTGTTTTTT. Amino acids: CASSWGSTNEKLFF.

The chain is built from TRBV30 and TRBJ2-1; tentatively, D is TRBD1 or TRBD2 (5 bases each). The germline gives CDR1 GTSNPN, CDR2 SVGIG (reference sequence). V was pared by 2 bases and J by 8 bases, with 16 bases between. The CDR3 spans 14 residues. The chain's CDR3 is CAWSTGTYRHEQFF. The CDR3, as DNA: TGTGCCTGGAGTACCGGGACGTATAGACATGAGCAGTTCTTC. The variable domain in full, with the rest retrieved from reference TRBV30 and TRBJ2-1, is SQTIHQWPATLVQPVGSPLSLECTVEGTSNPNLYWYRQAAGRGLQLLFYSVGIGQISSEVPQNLSASRPQDRQFILSSKKLLLSDSGFYLCAWSTGTYRHEQFFGPGTRLTVL.

V and J are TRBV4-2 and TRBJ1-1, with 9 bases lining up with TRBD1. This CDR3 contains 15 residues. Germline CDR1 LGHNA, CDR2 YNFKEQ. V shed 4 bases, J shed 9 bases, and the junction held 12 bases outside the gene matches. The CDR3 sequence is CASSPVQQGAFKAFF. The CDR3 nucleotides read TGTGCCAGCAGCCCGGTCCAACAGGGGGCCTTTAAAGCTTTCTTT.

The V and J genes are TRBV18 and TRBJ1-2, with a possible D match to TRBD1 (6 bases). The CDR3 has 15 amino acids. V lost 3 bases, J lost 6 bases, and 17 bases lay in between. The germline CDR1 and CDR2 sequences are KGHSH and LQKENI. CDR3: CASSPMEGPGDGYTF. The DNA for the CDR3 is TGTGCCAGCTCACCCATGGAGGGGCCAGGGGATGGCTACACCTTC.

The V call is TRBV7-2, the J call TRBJ2-1, with 7 bases identical to TRBD2. CDR3 size: 15 residues. Germline lookup yields CDR1 SGHTA and CDR2 FQGNSA. Trimming at V came to 4 bases and at J to 3 bases, leaving 6 bases not matched to a gene. Here the CDR3 DNA reads TGTGCCAGCAGCTACTACGGGGACTACTACAATGAGCAGTTCTTC. This codes for CASSYYGDYYNEQFF.

V usage is TRBV5-1 and J usage is TRBJ1-6, with a possible D match to TRBD1 (5 bases). The V and J ends lost 0 bases and 10 bases respectively, with 14 bases between them. Germline V lookup: CDR1 SGHRS, CDR2 YFSETQ. The CDR3 totals 15 residues. The CDR3, as DNA: TGCGCCAGCAGCTTGGATATTGGGAACAGGTCACCCCTCCACTTT. This translates into CASSLDIGNRSPLHF.

The V call is TRBV7-2, the J call TRBJ1-4; tentative D call: TRBD1 (5 bases). There are 15 residues in the CDR3. Looked up from germline, CDR1 is SGHTA and CDR2 is FQGNSA. V gave up 5 bases and J gave up 0 bases, with 10 bases separating them. The CDR3 loop is CASSIPTATNEKLFF. DNA for the CDR3: TGTGCCAGCAGCATCCCGACAGCAACTAATGAAAAACTGTTTTTT.

The rearrangement links TRBV5-1 to TRBJ1-2, with unresolved D. Germline V gene data show CDR1 as SGHRS and CDR2 as YFSETQ. This CDR3 region has 16 residues. Trimming shortened V by 1 base and J by 0 bases, and 13 bases separated the two germline ends. The CDR3 protein is CASSLFQITANYGYTF. CDR3 nucleotides: TGCGCCAGCAGCTTGTTCCAGATAACCGCTAACTATGGCTACACCTTC.

This chain links TRBV10-1 with TRBJ1-3; weak D call: TRBD1 (6 bases). Germline CDR1 reads WNHNN; CDR2 reads SYGVQD (reference sequence). V was trimmed by 8 bases and J by 4 bases, leaving 15 bases between them. The CDR3 runs 14 residues. The CDR3 nucleotides are TGCGCCAGCGCTAGTCCAGGGGAAGGAAACACCATATATTTT. Amino acids: CASASPGEGNTIYF.

A few counts support this clone. V and J are TRBV18 and TRBJ2-1; 11 nucleotides agree with TRBD1. Germline V gives CDR1 KGHSH, CDR2 LQKENI. The V and J ends lost 2 bases and 5 bases, in that order; junction bases with no gene match: 11. The CDR3 has 18 residues. The CDR3 loop is CASSPKSPGQGANNEQFF. CDR3 nucleotides: TGTGCCAGCTCACCAAAATCCCCCGGACAGGGGGCAAACAATGAGCAGTTCTTC.